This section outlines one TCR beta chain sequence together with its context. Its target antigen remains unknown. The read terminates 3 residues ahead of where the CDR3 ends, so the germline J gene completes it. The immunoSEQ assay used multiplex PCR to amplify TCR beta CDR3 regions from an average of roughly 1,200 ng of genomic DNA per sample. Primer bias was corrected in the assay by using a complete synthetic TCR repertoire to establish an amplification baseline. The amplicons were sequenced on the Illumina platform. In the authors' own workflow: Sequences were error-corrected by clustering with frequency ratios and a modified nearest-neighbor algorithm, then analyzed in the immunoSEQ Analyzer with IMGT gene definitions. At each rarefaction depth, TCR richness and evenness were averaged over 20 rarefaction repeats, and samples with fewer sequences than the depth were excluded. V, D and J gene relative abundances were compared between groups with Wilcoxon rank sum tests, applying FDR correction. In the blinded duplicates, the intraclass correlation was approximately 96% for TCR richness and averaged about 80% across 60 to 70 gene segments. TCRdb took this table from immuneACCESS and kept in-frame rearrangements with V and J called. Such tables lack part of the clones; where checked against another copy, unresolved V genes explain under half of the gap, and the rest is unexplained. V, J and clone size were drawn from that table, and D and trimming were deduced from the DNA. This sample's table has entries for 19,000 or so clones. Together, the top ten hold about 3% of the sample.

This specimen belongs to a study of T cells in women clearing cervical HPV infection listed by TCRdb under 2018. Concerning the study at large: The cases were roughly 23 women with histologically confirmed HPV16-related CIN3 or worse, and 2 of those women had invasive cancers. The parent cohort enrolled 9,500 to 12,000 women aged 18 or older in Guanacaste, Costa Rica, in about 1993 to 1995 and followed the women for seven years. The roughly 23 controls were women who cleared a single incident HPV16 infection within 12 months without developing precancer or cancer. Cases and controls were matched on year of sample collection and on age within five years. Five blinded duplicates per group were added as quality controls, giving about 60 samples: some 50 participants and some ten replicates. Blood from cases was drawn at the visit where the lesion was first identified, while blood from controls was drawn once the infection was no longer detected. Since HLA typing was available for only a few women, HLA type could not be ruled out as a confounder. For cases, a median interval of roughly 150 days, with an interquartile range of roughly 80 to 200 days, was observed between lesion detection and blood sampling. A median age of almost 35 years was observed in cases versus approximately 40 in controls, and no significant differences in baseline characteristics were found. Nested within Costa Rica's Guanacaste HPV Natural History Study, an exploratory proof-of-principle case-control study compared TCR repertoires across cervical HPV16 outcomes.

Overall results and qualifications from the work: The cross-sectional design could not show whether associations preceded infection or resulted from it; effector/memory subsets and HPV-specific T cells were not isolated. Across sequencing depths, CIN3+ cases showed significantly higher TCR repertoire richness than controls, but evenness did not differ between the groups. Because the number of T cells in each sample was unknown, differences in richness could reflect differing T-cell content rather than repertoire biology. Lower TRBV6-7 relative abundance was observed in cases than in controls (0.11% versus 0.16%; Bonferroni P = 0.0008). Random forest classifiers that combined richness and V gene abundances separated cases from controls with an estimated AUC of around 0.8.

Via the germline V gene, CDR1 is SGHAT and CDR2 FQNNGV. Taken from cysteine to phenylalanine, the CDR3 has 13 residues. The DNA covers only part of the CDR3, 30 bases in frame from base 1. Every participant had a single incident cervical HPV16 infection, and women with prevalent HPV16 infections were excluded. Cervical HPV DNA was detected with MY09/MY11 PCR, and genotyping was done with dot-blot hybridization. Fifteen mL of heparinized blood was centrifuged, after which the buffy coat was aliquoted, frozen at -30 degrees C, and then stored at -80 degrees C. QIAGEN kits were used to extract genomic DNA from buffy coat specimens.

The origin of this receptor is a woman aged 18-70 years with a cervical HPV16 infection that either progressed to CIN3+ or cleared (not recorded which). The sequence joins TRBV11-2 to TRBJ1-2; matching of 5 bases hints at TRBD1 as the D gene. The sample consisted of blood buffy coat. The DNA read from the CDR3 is TGTGCCAGCAGCTTAGATTCAGGGAGGGGC. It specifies CASSLDSGRG. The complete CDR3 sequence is CASSLDSGRGYTF.